This TCR beta chain was identified during a study of T-cell memory formation after mild COVID-19 (dated by TCRdb to about 2021). Looking at the study overall: TCR sequence clusters from the two donors were largely donor specific. Two young, previously healthy adult volunteers made up the cohort, one male and one female. In a couple of donors, T-cell clones that expanded and contracted after mild COVID-19 were tracked by sequencing TCRalpha and TCRbeta repertoires over time. The investigation overall reported the following: Contracting CD4+ clones appeared mostly in the CM and EM memory subsets, whereas CD8+ clones were enriched in EMRA. Balanced CD4/CD8 phenotypes were observed for clones contracting from day 15 to 85, whereas a bias towards CD4+ was observed for a second wave of clones expanding from day 15 to 37. The study covered only a couple of mild cases, and larger cohorts including severe cases with pre-infection samples were considered necessary. Some responding clones were detected in pre-infection memory, which suggested that pre-existing cross-reactive memory T cells had joined the SARS-CoV-2 response. SARS-CoV-2 specificity of the second-wave clones peaking on day 37 was not confirmed.

This clonotype showed up just a few times. The clone's antigen remains unknown. It has no much larger one-base neighbor in the sample; base qualities were not kept. Ficoll-Paque density gradient centrifugation was the method used to isolate PBMCs. The junction shows trimming of 7 bases on V and 7 bases on J, and the gene matches do not reach 6 bases of it. The CDR3 spans 13 residues, from the cysteine through the phenylalanine. Solely the CDR3 DNA is kept, with 39 bases framed from the first base. TCRdb names Illumina NovaSeq 6000 as the instrument used. cDNA libraries for TCRalpha and TCRbeta were prepared by 5'RACE using constant-segment primers, with sample barcodes and unique molecular identifiers added. Trizol reagent was used to extract RNA from every sample. Library amplification was performed in two PCR steps, and a second sample barcode and Illumina TruSeq adapters were introduced in the second step. Sequencing of libraries was performed on an Illumina NovaSeq with 2 x 150 bp paired-end reads. The original methods were these. The reads were demultiplexed and collapsed into UMI-guided consensus sequences using migec v1.2.7. With mixcr v2.1.11, UMI consensuses were aligned to TRA and TRB V and J templates and assembled into clonotypes. A clonotype was counted as expanded or contracted only if both edgeR and NoisET called the change significant, with noise models trained on biological replicates. For edgeR calls, the thresholds were a false discovery rate-adjusted p below 0.01 and a log2 fold-change of 1. As an exploratory analysis of dynamics, max-normalized trajectories of the 1000 most abundant clonotypes were examined with PCA combined with hierarchical clustering. Separately sequenced CD4+ and CD8+ repertoires were used to assign the CD4 or CD8 phenotype of responding clones. TCRdb reprocessed the public reads (quality trimming at Q25 with fastp, clone calling with MiXCR) and kept in-frame beta chains. Duplicate CDR3 protein sequences are folded into a single record with the most common DNA and genes. TCRdb's processing, not the study's, gives the V and J calls here. In all, the sample holds more than 350,000 distinct CDR3 sequences, and roughly 20% of those were seen once. The ten largest clonotypes hold approximately 12% of the sample.

In this chain, TRBV12-3 or TRBV12-4 is recombined with TRBJ2-1; TRBD2 lines up with 8 middle nucleotides. This TCR came from an adult woman who had mild COVID-19 (a few samples of this study predate the infection). The sample titles of this study are shuffled in the database, so cell type and time point are left out; the donor was told from shared clones. The sequenced sample consisted of PBMCs or a T cell subset sorted from them (not recorded which). The CDR3 protein: CASIPRGGNEQFF. The base sequence is TGTGCCAGCATTCCCCGGGGGGGTAATGAGCAGTTCTTC.